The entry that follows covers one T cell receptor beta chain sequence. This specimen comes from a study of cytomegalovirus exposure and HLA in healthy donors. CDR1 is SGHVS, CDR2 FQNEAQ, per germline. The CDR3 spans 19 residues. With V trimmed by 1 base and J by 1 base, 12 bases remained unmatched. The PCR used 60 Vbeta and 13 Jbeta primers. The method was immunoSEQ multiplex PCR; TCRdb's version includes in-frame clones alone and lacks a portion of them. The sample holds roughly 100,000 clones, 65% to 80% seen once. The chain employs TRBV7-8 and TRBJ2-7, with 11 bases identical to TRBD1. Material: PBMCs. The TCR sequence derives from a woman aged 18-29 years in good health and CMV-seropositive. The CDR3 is CASSLGTGGGVYDSYEQYF. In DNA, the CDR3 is TGTGCCAGCAGCTTAGGGACAGGGGGCGGAGTTTATGATTCCTACGAGCAGTACTTC.